This T cell receptor beta chain stems from a study of monozygotic twins with inflammatory bowel disease. General observations from the study: Evidence failed to back one strong IBD-linked signal or clonotype. Part of the variability in patient repertoires may have come from differing immunosuppressive treatments.

Researchers generated cDNA in eight separate reactions per sample. Template-switch reactions added UMIs with a 6-nucleotide sample barcode. TCRdb reprocessed the 5' RACE reads and reports one entry per CDR3 protein, with no DNA. The listing records fewer than 350,000 distinct CDR3 sequences. This CDR3 has 14 residues. Turning to this clonotype: The antigen remains unidentified.

The chain links TRBV12-3 or TRBV12-4 to TRBJ1-6. The TCR originated in a human donor with ulcerative colitis or Crohn's disease, or a healthy co-twin of an affected twin (not recorded which). The sequenced material came from blood. The CDR3 spells CASIIGDLNSPLHF.